The following is a TCR beta chain sequence with its context. This CDR3 comprises 17 residues. Trimming removed 3 bases at V and 4 bases at J, with 21 bases between. Germline CDR1 SGHVS, CDR2 FQNEAQ. Each CDR3 protein gets one entry after TCRdb re-called the 5' RACE reads with MiXCR. The sample records tens of thousands of distinct CDR3 sequences, about 10% being singletons. The data belong to a study of early T cells in non-severe SARS-CoV-2 infection. The sequenced sample was whole blood. The clonotype comes from an adult who was a healthcare worker with PCR-confirmed SARS-CoV-2 infection or an uninfected control (not recorded which). This sequence joins TRBV7-8 and TRBJ1-1, with unresolved D. For the CDR3, the DNA is TGTGCCAGCAGCTTCTTTGTAGCGTCCCTTTCTTCCACTGAAGCTTTCTTT. Protein: CASSFFVASLSSTEAFF.